A selection of T cell receptor beta chains follows, all from one sample in a study of regulatory T cells in long-lasting Graves disease. TCRdb analysed the multiplex PCR reads with MiXCR anew, one entry per CDR3 protein. Altogether roughly 400,000 distinct CDR3 sequences are present, under 25% being singletons, with the ten largest covering 13% to 15%. Material: peripheral blood mononuclear cells (PBMCs), obtained when the disease was refractory, from a patient treated with antithyroid drugs. These receptors were taken from a female donor with Graves disease. CDR3s include the opening cysteine and the closing phenylalanine or tryptophan. Fields, in order: clone size, J gene, V gene, D gene, CDR3 protein, CDR3 DNA. The D gene is left open where the match is weak. The size entry is marked missing in some rows and otherwise reads once, few, many or a size class.

few | TRBJ1-5 | TRBV5-4 | TRBD1 | CASSLRQGAFQPQHF | TGTGCCAGCAGCTTGAGACAGGGGGCATTTCAGCCCCAGCATTTT
many | TRBJ2-7 | TRBV3-1 | - | CASSQGGNEQYF | TGTGCCAGCAGCCAAGGGGGGAACGAGCAGTACTTC
few | TRBJ1-1 | TRBV5-1 | - | CASSFQGSGNTEAFF | TGCGCCAGCAGCTTTCAGGGGTCGGGGAACACTGAAGCTTTCTTT
- | TRBJ2-3 | TRBV29-1 | TRBD2 | CSVLGGFTDTQYF | TGCAGCGTTCTGGGAGGGTTCACAGATACGCAGTATTTT
many | TRBJ2-6 | TRBV2 | - | CASTDGVGANVLTF | TGTGCCAGCACCGACGGGGTTGGGGCCAACGTCCTGACTTTC
many | TRBJ2-7 | TRBV28 | TRBD1 | CASSSDRGQYYEQYF | TGTGCCAGCAGCAGCGACAGGGGCCAATACTACGAGCAGTACTTC
many | TRBJ1-5 | TRBV20-1 | - | CSARDLLQVNQPQHF | TGCAGTGCTAGAGATCTATTGCAGGTAAATCAGCCCCAGCATTTT
many | TRBJ2-7 | TRBV27 | TRBD1 | CASSPGQHYEQYF | TGTGCCAGCAGCCCGGGACAGCACTACGAGCAGTACTTC
many | TRBJ1-1 | TRBV27 | - | CASSPSGTGSAEAFF | TGTGCCAGCAGTCCCTCGGGTACAGGATCGGCTGAAGCTTTCTTT
- | TRBJ2-1 | TRBV27 | TRBD1 | CASSLSPGTGVDEQFF | TGTGCCAGCAGTCTAAGTCCCGGGACAGGGGTCGATGAGCAGTTCTTC
- | TRBJ1-1 | TRBV27 | - | CASSRGGVGRTEAFF | TGTGCCAGCAGTCGGGGGGGGGTGGGTCGGACTGAAGCTTTCTTT
once | TRBJ2-2 | TRBV12-3/TRBV12-4 | TRBD2 | CASSGLAGIGGELFF | TGTGCCAGCAGCGGACTAGCGGGAATTGGCGGGGAGCTGTTTTTT
many | TRBJ1-6 | TRBV28 | - | CASSVTGLSSPLHF | TGTGCCAGCAGTGTGACAGGTTTAAGTTCACCCCTCCACTTT
few | TRBJ2-5 | TRBV14 | TRBD2 | CASSQDGGRETQYF | TGCGCCAGCAGCCAAGACGGCGGGAGGGAGACCCAGTACTTC
- | TRBJ1-2 | TRBV10-3 | - | CVISESTAYGYTF | TGTGTCATCAGTGAGTCTACAGCTTATGGCTACACCTTC
many | TRBJ1-1 | TRBV11-3 | - | CASSPGGETEAFF | TGTGCCAGCAGCCCCGGAGGAGAAACTGAAGCTTTCTTT
few | TRBJ1-1 | TRBV7-9 | - | CASSPLRSGGRGNTEAFF | TGTGCCAGCAGCCCCCTGCGGTCGGGCGGGAGAGGGAACACTGAAGCTTTCTTT
few | TRBJ1-1 | TRBV5-1 | - | CASSLDWDTEAFF | TGCGCCAGCAGCTTGGATTGGGACACTGAAGCTTTCTTT
few | TRBJ2-7 | TRBV7-2 | TRBD1 | CASSSPDRAHEQYF | TGTGCCAGCAGCTCGCCGGACAGGGCCCACGAGCAGTACTTC
few | TRBJ1-1 | TRBV6-5 | - | CASSYSRGMGTEAFF | TGTGCCAGCAGTTACTCGCGGGGCATGGGCACTGAAGCTTTCTTT
- | TRBJ2-5 | TRBV5-4 | TRBD2 | CASSNLAGGGQETQYF | TGTGCCAGCAGCAATCTAGCGGGAGGTGGCCAAGAGACCCAGTACTTC
few | TRBJ2-1 | TRBV18 | - | CASSPQWQSSYNEQFF | TGTGCCAGCTCACCACAGTGGCAGAGCTCCTACAATGAGCAGTTCTTC
few | TRBJ2-7 | TRBV3-1 | TRBD2 | CASSLGTTGPYEQYF | TGTGCCAGCAGCCTAGGGACTACGGGACCCTACGAGCAGTACTTC
many | TRBJ1-4 | TRBV12-3/TRBV12-4 | - | CASTNYGRGELFF | TGTGCCAGCACCAACTATGGCAGGGGTGAACTGTTTTTT
many | TRBJ1-4 | TRBV3-1 | - | CASSQDSWGSNEKLFF | TGTGCCAGCAGCCAAGATTCCTGGGGATCTAATGAAAAACTGTTTTTT